The 27 T cell receptor beta chains below all came from one sample that was sequenced in a study of control samples from healthy donors and cancer patients. Assay used: immunoSEQ multiplex PCR; TCRdb lists only in-frame clones, some missing. The sample records approximately 40,000 clones, around four fifths being singletons. The sample comprised PBMCs. All receptors come from a woman aged 55-70 years with lung cancer.

V is TRBV7-9 and J is TRBJ2-1; 7 bases align to TRBD1. The junction had 6 bases not matched to a gene; V was cut back by 3 bases and J by 7 bases. CDR1 and CDR2 (germline): SEHNR, FQNEAQ (reference sequence). The length of the CDR3 is 14 residues. CDR3 sequence reads: CASSFSTGLNEQFF. CDR3 nucleotide sequence: TGTGCCAGCAGCTTCTCGACAGGGTTGAATGAGCAGTTCTTC.

This sequence joins TRBV5-1 and TRBJ1-4, with TRBD1 matching 9 bases. J was trimmed by 8 bases and V by 4 bases; bases with no gene match: 6. In germline, CDR1 is SGHRS, CDR2 YFSETQ. CDR3 length: 14 amino acids. CDR3 region: CASSVGQGNEKLFF. DNA for the CDR3: TGCGCCAGCAGCGTGGGACAGGGAAACGAAAAACTGTTTTTT.

The genes are TRBV5-1 and TRBJ2-5; 9 bases are shared with TRBD1. This CDR3 has 15 amino acids. Trimming at V came to 1 base and at J to 4 bases, leaving 5 bases not matched to a gene. Germline V gene lookup returns CDR1 SGHRS and CDR2 YFSETQ. Written as DNA, the CDR3 is TGCGCCAGCAGCTTGCATGAGGGACAGGGAGAGACCCAGTACTTC. The encoded protein is CASSLHEGQGETQYF.

This clone has a single count. The V and J genes are TRBV5-4 and TRBJ1-3; D unresolved. The CDR3 is 15 amino acids. Trimming pared 4 bases from V and 1 base from J, leaving 12 bases between. Per the germline V gene, CDR1 is SGHNT and CDR2 is YYREEE (reference sequence). CDR3 protein: CASSGTTASGNTIYF. CDR3 DNA sequence: TGTGCCAGCAGCGGCACTACAGCATCTGGAAACACCATATATTTT.

The chain carries TRBV19 and TRBJ1-5, with D hard to call. This CDR3 is 16 amino acids long. Per germline, CDR1 LNHDA and CDR2 SQIVND (reference sequence). V dropped 1 base and J dropped 5 bases, with 15 bases sitting between them. The CDR3 nucleotides read TGTGCCAGTAGTATAGTTGGGTCACGCGTGGATCAGCCCCAGCATTTT. Encoded protein: CASSIVGSRVDQPQHF.

The CDR3 loop is CASSPRTRRGYTF. CDR3 nucleotides: TGTGCCAGCAGCCCAAGGACCCGGAGGGGCTACACCTTC. The chain carries TRBV7-9 and TRBJ1-2; D uncertain. Looked up from germline, CDR1 is SEHNR and CDR2 is FQNEAQ (reference sequence). The CDR3 sequence is 13 residues long. With 5 bases removed from V and 8 bases from J, the gap between germline ends came to 15 bases.

The chain recombines TRBV2 with TRBJ1-5; D may be TRBD1 (6 bases). This CDR3 is 14 amino acids long. The germline CDR1 and CDR2 sequences are SNHLY and FYNNEI. V lost 7 bases to trimming and J lost 5 bases, with 15 bases between them. The CDR3 protein is CASTVGTLDQPQHF. CDR3 in DNA: TGTGCCAGCACCGTCGGGACACTCGATCAGCCCCAGCATTTT.

The chain recombines TRBV9 with TRBJ2-3; D possibly corresponds to TRBD2 (6 bases). Trimming pared 0 bases from V and 5 bases from J, leaving 10 bases between. Germline values: CDR1 SGDLS, CDR2 YYNGEE. The CDR3 has 14 residues. For the CDR3, the DNA is TGTGCCAGCAGCGTAGTAGACGGGGGAGATACGCAGTATTTT. Its translation is CASSVVDGGDTQYF.

This sequence joins TRBV5-5 and TRBJ1-4; no clear D gene. V was shortened by 3 bases and J by 1 base, with 7 bases between the two germline ends. The CDR3 has 14 residues. Per the germline V gene, CDR1 is SGHKS and CDR2 is YYEKEE (reference sequence). The CDR3, as DNA: TGTGCCAGCAGCTGGGATGGAACTAATGAAAAACTGTTTTTT. Amino acids: CASSWDGTNEKLFF.

This chain uses TRBV25-1 with TRBJ1-2; TRBD1 matches at 9 bases. The V and J ends lost 2 bases and 8 bases, in that order; junction bases with no gene match: 9. Germline V gene lookup returns CDR1 MGHDK and CDR2 SYGVNS. CDR3 length: 15 residues. This CDR3 is CASSEELGQGGGYTF. Written as DNA, the CDR3 is TGTGCCAGCAGTGAAGAATTGGGACAGGGAGGGGGCTACACCTTC.

The CDR3 DNA sequence: TGTGCCAGCTCGTTAAGCGGGACTAACACCGGGGAGCTGTTTTTT. This sequence encodes CASSLSGTNTGELFF. V and J are TRBV18 and TRBJ2-2; the match to TRBD2 covers 7 bases. CDR3 length: 15 amino acids. The V segment lost 6 bases and the J segment 2 bases; nucleotides outside the gene matches: 6. Germline V gene lookup returns CDR1 KGHSH and CDR2 LQKENI. Full variable domain (outside the CDR3, taken from reference TRBV18 and TRBJ2-2): NAGVMQNPRHLVRRRGQEARLRCSPMKGHSHVYWYRQLPEEGLKFMVYLQKENIIDESGMPKERFSAEFPKEGPSILRIQQVVRGDSAAYFCASSLSGTNTGELFFGEGSRLTVL.

The genes are TRBV19 and TRBJ1-2, with D possibly TRBD1 on 5 matching bases. The V gene's germline CDR1 is LNHDA and CDR2 SQIVND (reference sequence). The ends were cut back, 6 bases at V and 4 bases at J, with 15 bases in the middle. The CDR3 has 14 residues. The CDR3 region has the DNA TGTGCCAGTAGCGGAGGCAGGGCGGTCTATGGCTACACCTTC. Protein product: CASSGGRAVYGYTF.

The rearrangement uses TRBV5-4 and TRBJ2-5; D gene unclear. V dropped 4 bases and J dropped 2 bases, with 9 bases sitting between them. CDR3 length equals 13 residues. Per germline, CDR1 SGHNT and CDR2 YYREEE (reference sequence). The CDR3 DNA is TGTGCCAGCAGCAGGGAATCACAAGAGACCCAGTACTTC. Protein sequence: CASSRESQETQYF. The variable domain in full, completed from reference TRBV5-4 and TRBJ2-5, reads ETGVTQSPTHLIKTRGQQVTLRCSSQSGHNTVSWYQQALGQGPQFIFQYYREEENGRGNFPPRFSGLQFPNYSSELNVNALELDDSALYLCASSRESQETQYFGPGTRLLVL.

The rearrangement joins TRBV6-6 to TRBJ2-2; 8 bases are a match to TRBD2. V lost 2 bases, J lost 2 bases, and 4 bases stayed unmatched. The CDR3 contains 16 residues. Germline V gene lookup returns CDR1 MNHNY and CDR2 SVGAGI (reference sequence). CDR3 protein: CASSYPAGVNTGELFF. CDR3 bases: TGTGCCAGCAGTTACCCAGCGGGGGTTAACACCGGGGAGCTGTTTTTT.

The chain carries TRBV4-1 and TRBJ1-2, with D unclear. The CDR3 sequence is 14 residues long. Trimming took 2 bases from V and 2 from J, leaving 9 bases between them. Germline V lookup: CDR1 MGHRA, CDR2 YSYEKL. CDR3: CASSQPPANYGYTF. The DNA of the CDR3 is TGCGCCAGCAGCCAACCTCCGGCGAACTATGGCTACACCTTC.

This chain connects TRBV7-9 to TRBJ1-2; 7 bases are a match to TRBD1. The V and J ends lost 0 bases and 13 bases, in that order; junction bases with no gene match: 11. The CDR3 spans 14 residues. Germline V gene lookup returns CDR1 SEHNR and CDR2 FQNEAQ (reference sequence). CDR3 bases: TGTGCCAGCAGCTTAGCGGGAGGGACAGAGTACTTCACCTTC. It specifies CASSLAGGTEYFTF.

The V and J genes are TRBV7-2 and TRBJ2-7, with D tentatively TRBD1 or TRBD2 (5 bases each). CDR1 and CDR2 (germline): SGHTA, FQGNSA. The CDR3 sequence is 14 residues long. Trimming took 1 base from V and 4 from J, leaving 11 bases between them. The CDR3 sequence is CASSLGWGKYEQYF. The DNA for the CDR3 is TGTGCCAGCAGCTTAGGGTGGGGGAAGTACGAGCAGTACTTC.

The V gene is TRBV24-1, the J gene TRBJ1-5, with D uncertain. V shed 3 bases and J shed 4 bases, with 9 bases lying between them. The CDR3 has 14 residues. From germline, CDR1 is KGHDR and CDR2 SFDVKD. As DNA, the CDR3 is TGTGCCACCAGTGATGCGGGAAGGAATCAGCCCCAGCATTTT. It codes for CATSDAGRNQPQHF.

This sequence joins TRBV5-1 and TRBJ1-2, with D possibly matching TRBD1 (6 bases). CDR1 and CDR2 (germline): SGHRS, YFSETQ. V dropped 0 bases and J dropped 6 bases, with 12 bases sitting between them. This CDR3 region has 14 residues. In DNA form, the CDR3 reads TGCGCCAGCAGCTTGGATAGCCCAGGGGATGGCTACACCTTC. The encoded protein is CASSLDSPGDGYTF.

This chain connects TRBV27 to TRBJ2-7, with D possibly being TRBD1 (6 bases). V was shortened by 2 bases and J by 4 bases, with 9 bases between the two germline ends. Germline CDR1 and CDR2: MNHEY and SMNVEV (reference sequence). The CDR3 sequence is 13 residues long. CDR3 bases: TGTGCCAGCAGTTTACAGGGGAATTACGAGCAGTACTTC. Protein sequence: CASSLQGNYEQYF.

The chain uses TRBV12-3 or TRBV12-4 and TRBJ2-7; tentatively, D is TRBD2 (5 bases). CDR3 size: 13 residues. Between the trimmed V and J ends, which lost 2 bases and 7 bases, there was a span of 12 bases. This CDR3 reads CASSLLASREQYF. The CDR3 region has the DNA TGTGCCAGCAGTTTACTAGCCAGCCGGGAGCAGTACTTC.

The gene calls are TRBV7-6 and TRBJ2-3; a possible D gene is TRBD1 (6 bases). The CDR3 contains 14 residues. Germline lookup yields CDR1 SGHVS and CDR2 FNYEAQ. Trimming took off 2 bases at V and 4 bases at J, with 10 bases between the two ends. CDR3: CASSLITGPDTQYF. DNA of the CDR3: TGTGCCAGCAGCTTAATAACAGGGCCAGATACGCAGTATTTT.

V and J are TRBV12-3 or TRBV12-4 and TRBJ1-1; 7 bases are a match to TRBD1. V dropped 5 bases and J dropped 4; count of bases not matched to a gene: 4. The CDR3 spans 13 residues. CDR3 loop: CASSRNRGTEAFF. The CDR3, as DNA: TGTGCCAGCAGTCGAAACAGGGGCACTGAAGCTTTCTTT.

V and J are TRBV6-6 and TRBJ1-4; 8 bases are a match to TRBD1. Trimming cost V 6 bases and J 6 bases; bases outside gene matches: 9. This CDR3 region has 15 residues. Germline V gives CDR1 MNHNY, CDR2 SVGAGI (reference sequence). The CDR3: CASRDPQGAHEKLFF. The DNA of the CDR3 is TGTGCCAGCAGGGACCCCCAGGGGGCCCATGAAAAACTGTTTTTT.

Comments on this clone: Relative to the germline gene, one junction end is altered; a read error may explain this. The rearrangement uses TRBV7-7 and TRBJ2-1; 12 bases agree with TRBD2. CDR1 is SSHAT, CDR2 FNYEAQ, per germline (reference sequence). The length of the CDR3 is 15 residues. The CDR3 nucleotides read TGTGCTAGCAGCCGACTAGCGGGAGTGTACAATGAGCAGTTCTTC. Protein sequence: CASSRLAGVYNEQFF.

The chain has TRBV6-6 and TRBJ1-6; D is unresolved. V lost 6 bases to trimming and J lost 5 bases, with 11 bases between them. The V gene's germline CDR1 is MNHNY and CDR2 SVGAGI (reference sequence). This CDR3 is built from 14 residues. The CDR3 spells CASSLLTDNSPLHF. CDR3 coding DNA: TGTGCCAGCAGCCTACTTACCGATAATTCACCCCTCCACTTT.

The chain joins TRBV7-9 to TRBJ1-2, with 7 bases lining up with TRBD1. CDR1 and CDR2 from the germline V gene are SEHNR and FQNEAQ (reference sequence). CDR3 length: 16 amino acids. With 5 bases clipped from V and 1 base from J, the junction kept 10 bases outside the gene matches. Here the CDR3 DNA reads TGTGCCAGCAGCCGTTCGGGGGACAGAATTAACTATGGCTACACCTTC. Its protein product is CASSRSGDRINYGYTF.